This TCR beta chain was identified during a study of blood T cells in healthy people across ages. This clonotype has only a few counts. Germline V CDR1 and CDR2: MDHEN, SYDVKM. This CDR3 region has 14 residues. With a J-beta primer mix and a sample-barcoded 5' primer, a second PCR ran 7 to 11 cycles. MiXCR was run by TCRdb on the 5' RACE reads, yielding one entry per CDR3 protein. Of roughly 1.6 million distinct CDR3 sequences listed, about 32% are singletons. The sequencing sample was made of blood. The rearrangement links TRBV28 to TRBJ2-4; D might be TRBD1 (6 bases). The J call is in doubt because the DNA end fits TRBJ2-7 better. The TCR sequence derives from a woman aged 25-40 years in good health. CDR3 region: CASHLRAGVGEQYF. The CDR3 nucleotides are TGTGCCAGCCACCTGCGGGCAGGGGTAGGCGAGCAGTACTTC.